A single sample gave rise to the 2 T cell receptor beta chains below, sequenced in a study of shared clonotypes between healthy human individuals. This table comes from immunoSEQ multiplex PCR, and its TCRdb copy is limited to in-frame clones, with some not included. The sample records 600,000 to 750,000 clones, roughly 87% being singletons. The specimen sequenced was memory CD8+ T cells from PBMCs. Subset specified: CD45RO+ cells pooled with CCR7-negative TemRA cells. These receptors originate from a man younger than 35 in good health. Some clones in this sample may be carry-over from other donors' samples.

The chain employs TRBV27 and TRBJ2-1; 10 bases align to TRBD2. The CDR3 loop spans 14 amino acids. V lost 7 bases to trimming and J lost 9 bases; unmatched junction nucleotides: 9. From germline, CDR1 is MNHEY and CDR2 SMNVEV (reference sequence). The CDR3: CASTQLAGRGEQFF. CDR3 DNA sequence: TGTGCCAGCACCCAACTAGCGGGAAGGGGTGAGCAGTTCTTC.

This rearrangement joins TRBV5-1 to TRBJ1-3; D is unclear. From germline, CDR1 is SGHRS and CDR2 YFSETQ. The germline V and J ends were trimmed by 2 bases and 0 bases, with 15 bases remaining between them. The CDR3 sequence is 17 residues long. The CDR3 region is CASSLSVSPHSGNTIYF. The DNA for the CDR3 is TGCGCCAGCAGCTTATCGGTTTCACCCCACTCTGGAAACACCATATATTTT.